Listed here are 11 T cell receptor beta chains from one sample, sequenced in a study of CD8+ T cells in alopecia areata. RNA extraction and reverse transcription yielded cDNA as sequencing template. The method was immunoSEQ multiplex PCR; TCRdb's version includes in-frame clones alone and lacks a portion of them. The sample records around 140,000 clones, approximately 50% being singletons. Here the sequenced sample was CD4+ T cells sorted from blood, taken at week 0. Source of these receptors: a human donor with alopecia areata.

This clone was found a few times. The CDR3 DNA reads as TGCAGCGTCCTTAAAGAGGACAATGAGCAGTTCTTC. Protein sequence: CSVLKEDNEQFF. The chain carries TRBV29-1 and TRBJ2-1; D gene unclear. The length of the CDR3 is 12 residues. Germline V gives CDR1 SQVTM, CDR2 ANQGSEA. V was cut by 6 bases and J by 5 bases, with 11 bases left in between.

A few counts support this clone. The CDR3 nucleotides are TGTGCCAGCAGTTTCGGTCTCGCCGAGCAGTACTTC. Encoded protein: CASSFGLAEQYF. The rearrangement links TRBV28 to TRBJ2-7; D gene uncertain. Looked up from germline, CDR1 is MDHEN and CDR2 is SYDVKM. Between the trimmed V and J ends, which lost 3 bases and 6 bases, there was a span of 9 bases. This CDR3 is 12 amino acids long.

Points on this clone: This same CDR3 is encoded by further DNA sequences in the sample. The chain carries TRBV5-1 and TRBJ2-1; 7 nucleotides align to TRBD1. This CDR3 has 14 residues. Germline V gene data show CDR1 as SGHRS and CDR2 as YFSETQ. J lost 4 bases, V lost 4 bases, and 5 bases had no gene match. Here the CDR3 reads CASSLGTAYNEQFF. The CDR3 DNA reads TGCGCCAGCAGCCTCGGGACAGCTTACAATGAGCAGTTCTTC. The full variable domain, with the rest looked up from reference TRBV5-1 and TRBJ2-1, is KAGVTQTPRYLIKTRGQQVTLSCSPISGHRSVSWYQQTPGQGLQFLFEYFSETQRNKGNFPGRFSGRQFSNSRSEMNVSTLELGDSALYLCASSLGTAYNEQFFGPGTRLTVL.

The chain employs TRBV4-2 and TRBJ1-1; 9 bases map to TRBD1. With V trimmed by 1 base and J by 5 bases, 11 bases remained unmatched. Germline V lookup: CDR1 LGHNA, CDR2 YNFKEQ. The CDR3 length is 17 residues. CDR3 nucleotide sequence: TGTGCCAGCAGCCAAGCGGGTCGGGGACAGGGAGAGACTGAAGCTTTCTTT. It encodes CASSQAGRGQGETEAFF.

The rearrangement joins TRBV9 to TRBJ1-2; D is ambiguous. Germline CDR1 SGDLS, CDR2 YYNGEE. Trimming left V 0 bases short and J 8 bases short, with 14 bases between. The CDR3 runs to 14 residues. CDR3 amino acids: CASSVAANLEGYTF. Written as DNA, the CDR3 is TGTGCCAGCAGCGTAGCTGCCAATTTGGAAGGCTACACCTTC.

This clone was recorded once. The chain employs TRBV5-4 and TRBJ2-2; possible D gene TRBD2, 6 bases. The V gene's germline CDR1 is SGHNT and CDR2 YYREEE (reference sequence). V gave up 1 base and J gave up 2 bases, with 9 bases separating them. The CDR3 contains 15 residues. For the CDR3, the DNA is TGTGCCAGCAGCTTGAGTAGCGGTAACACCGGGGAGCTGTTTTTT. This translates into CASSLSSGNTGELFF.

The chain joins TRBV4-1 to TRBJ2-5; tentative D call: TRBD2 (5 bases). This CDR3 contains 12 residues. The germline V and J ends were trimmed by 6 bases and 5 bases, with 10 bases remaining between them. Germline CDR1 and CDR2: MGHRA and YSYEKL. The CDR3 nucleotides read TGCGCCAGCAGTCCTAGCCAGGAGACCCAGTACTTC. Translation: CASSPSQETQYF.

This clone was seen only a few times. The V and J genes are TRBV5-1 and TRBJ2-3; 8 bases are a match to TRBD2. Losses at the gene ends were 4 bases for V and 2 bases for J; bases not matched to a gene: 9. Looked up from germline, CDR1 is SGHRS and CDR2 is YFSETQ. This CDR3 contains 16 residues. CDR3 loop: CASSNKAGAVTDTQYF. The CDR3 coding sequence is TGCGCCAGCAGCAACAAAGCGGGAGCCGTCACAGATACGCAGTATTTT.

V gene TRBV29-1 combines with J gene TRBJ2-7, with 9 bases matching TRBD2. This CDR3 is built from 15 residues. The germline CDR1 and CDR2 sequences are SQVTM and ANQGSEA. With V trimmed by 6 bases and J by 6 bases, 15 bases remained unmatched. The CDR3 is CSVAPRVAGAGEQYF. CDR3 nucleotide sequence: TGCAGCGTGGCTCCCCGGGTAGCGGGAGCGGGCGAGCAGTACTTC.

This clone was observed once. V gene TRBV7-2 combines with J gene TRBJ2-5, with D possibly TRBD2 on 6 matching bases. The CDR3 consists of 14 residues. V was trimmed by 1 base and J by 3 bases, leaving 9 bases between them. Germline V gives CDR1 SGHTA, CDR2 FQGNSA. In DNA form, the CDR3 reads TGTGCCAGCAGCTTAGAGACTAGTGAAGAGACCCAGTACTTC. It is translated as CASSLETSEETQYF.

The CDR3 is CAWSGENTIYF. As DNA, the CDR3 is TGTGCCTGGAGTGGTGAAAACACCATATATTTT. The chain couples TRBV30 to TRBJ1-3; the D is unclear. Trimming stripped 1 base from V and 6 bases from J, with 4 bases between. There are 11 residues in the CDR3. Germline V gene sequence: CDR1 GTSNPN, CDR2 SVGIG (reference sequence).